The clone carrying this T cell receptor (beta chain) is medium-sized in the sample. Antigen unknown. The record originates from a study of circulating CD8 cells and anti-PD-1 response in melanoma. The length of the CDR3 is 16 residues. V dropped 4 bases and J dropped 2; count of bases not matched to a gene: 6. CDR1 and CDR2 from the germline V gene are SGHVS and FQNEAQ. From live CD3+CD8+TCRalphabeta+ cells, four PD-1 and/or TIGIT subsets were sorted. Whole-study findings and limits: Expanded sorted subsets were checked for tumor reactivity using peptides.

Using around 16 ng of total RNA, TCR libraries were made with the QIAseq Immune Repertoire TCR panel. TCRdb recomputed calls from the reads with MiXCR, one row per CDR3 protein. The profile shows over a thousand distinct CDR3 sequences, around 6% of them singletons. Sequencing was performed on CD8+ T cells from PBMCs, taken at baseline or after one month of anti-PD-1 therapy (not recorded which). The receptor was isolated from a human donor with melanoma. The chain recombines TRBV7-8 with TRBJ2-3, with 10 bases that match TRBD2. The CDR3 is CASSSALAGATDTQYF. CDR3 bases: TGTGCCAGCAGCTCGGCCCTAGCGGGGGCCACAGATACGCAGTATTTT.